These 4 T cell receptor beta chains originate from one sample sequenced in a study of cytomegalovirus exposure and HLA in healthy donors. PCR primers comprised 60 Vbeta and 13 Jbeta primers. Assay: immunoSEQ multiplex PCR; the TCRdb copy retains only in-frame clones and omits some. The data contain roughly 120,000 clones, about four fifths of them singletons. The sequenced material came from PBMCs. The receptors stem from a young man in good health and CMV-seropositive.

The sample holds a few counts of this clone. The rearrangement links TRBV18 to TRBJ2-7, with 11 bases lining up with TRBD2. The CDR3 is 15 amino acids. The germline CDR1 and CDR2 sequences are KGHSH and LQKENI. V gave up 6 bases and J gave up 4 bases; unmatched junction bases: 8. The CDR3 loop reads CASSKTSGGQYEQYF. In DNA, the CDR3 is TGTGCCAGCTCCAAAACTAGCGGGGGTCAATACGAGCAGTACTTC.

The CDR3 reads CASSSVDRGEQYF. CDR3 bases: TGTGCCAGCAGTTCCGTAGACAGGGGCGAGCAGTACTTC. V and J are TRBV6-6 and TRBJ2-7; 8 bases fit TRBD1. V was pared by 4 bases and J by 6 bases, with 5 bases of the junction left unmatched. Looked up from germline, CDR1 is MNHNY and CDR2 is SVGAGI (reference sequence). The CDR3 is 13 residues long.

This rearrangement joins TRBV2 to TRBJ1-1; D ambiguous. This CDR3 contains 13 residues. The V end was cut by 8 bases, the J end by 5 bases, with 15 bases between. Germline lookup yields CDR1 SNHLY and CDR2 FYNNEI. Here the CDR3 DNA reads TGTGCCAGCCTCACTTTTTTGGAGACTGAAGCTTTCTTT. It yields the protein CASLTFLETEAFF.

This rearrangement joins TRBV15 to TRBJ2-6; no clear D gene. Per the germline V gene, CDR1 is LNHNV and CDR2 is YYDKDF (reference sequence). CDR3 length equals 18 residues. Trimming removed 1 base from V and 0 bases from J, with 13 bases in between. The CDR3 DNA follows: TGTGCCACCAGCAGAGCCTCCGCCCCCGGCTCTGGGGCCAACGTCCTGACTTTC. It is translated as CATSRASAPGSGANVLTF.